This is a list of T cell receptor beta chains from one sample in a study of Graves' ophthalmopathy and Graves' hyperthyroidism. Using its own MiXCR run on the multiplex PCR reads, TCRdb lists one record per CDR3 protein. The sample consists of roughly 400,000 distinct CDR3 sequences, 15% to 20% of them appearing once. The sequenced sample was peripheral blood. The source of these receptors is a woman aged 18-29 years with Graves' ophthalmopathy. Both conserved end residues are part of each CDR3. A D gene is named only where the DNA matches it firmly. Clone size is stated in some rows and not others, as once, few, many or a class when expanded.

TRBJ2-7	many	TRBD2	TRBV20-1	TGCAGTGCTAGAAGCAGGACTAGCGTCTCCTACGAGCAGTACTTC	CSARSRTSVSYEQYF
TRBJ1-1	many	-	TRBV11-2	TGTGCCAGCAGCTTAGATCAGGGCTGGGACACTGAAGCTTTCTTT	CASSLDQGWDTEAFF
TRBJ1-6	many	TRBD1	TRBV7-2	TGTGCCAGCAGCCCCTCGAGACAGGGGGATTCACCCCTCCACTTT	CASSPSRQGDSPLHF
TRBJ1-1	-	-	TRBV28	TGTGCCACCCGACGGATGATGAACACTGAAGCTTTCTTT	CATRRMMNTEAFF
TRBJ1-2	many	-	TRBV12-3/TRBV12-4	TGTGCCAGCAGTTTCCCCGGGGTAAGAGGCTACACCTTC	CASSFPGVRGYTF
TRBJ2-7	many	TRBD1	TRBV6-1	TGTGCCAGCAGTATGGGGACAGGTATCTCCTACGAGCAGTACTTC	CASSMGTGISYEQYF
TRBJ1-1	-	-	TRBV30	TGTGCCTGGAGTCTAGGGGGGGACACTGAAGCTTTCTTT	CAWSLGGDTEAFF
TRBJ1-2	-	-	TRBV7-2	TGTGCCAGCAGTCCCCCGGGCCTTAACTATGGCTACACCTTC	CASSPPGLNYGYTF
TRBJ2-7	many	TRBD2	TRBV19	TGTGCCAGTAGTATAGAGCGGGAGGGCCGGTACGAGCAGTACTTC	CASSIEREGRYEQYF
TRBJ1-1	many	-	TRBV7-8	TGTGCCAGCAGCTTAGGAGCCGGCCGGGAAGCTTTCTTT	CASSLGAGREAFF
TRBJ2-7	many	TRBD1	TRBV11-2	TGTGCCAGCAGCTCGCCGGACAGGGTCGAGCAGTACTTC	CASSSPDRVEQYF
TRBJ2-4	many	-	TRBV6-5	TGTGCCAGCATTCCGACTGGAGCCAAAAACATTCAGTACTTC	CASIPTGAKNIQYF
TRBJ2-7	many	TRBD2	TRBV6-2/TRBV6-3	TGTGCCAGCAGCACCCAAGTCGGGAGGTTAAAAAGGGAGCAGTACTTC	CASSTQVGRLKREQYF
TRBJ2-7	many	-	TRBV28	TGTGCCAGCAGTTTAGGGCGGATCTACGAGCAGTACTTC	CASSLGRIYEQYF
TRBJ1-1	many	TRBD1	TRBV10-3	TGTGCCATCAGTGAGTCGAAAGGGGGCCGTATTGAAGCTTTCTTT	CAISESKGGRIEAFF
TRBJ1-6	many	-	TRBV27	TGTGCCAGCAGACGCAACAGGGCTGGGGCCTGGAATTCACCCCTCCACTTT	CASRRNRAGAWNSPLHF
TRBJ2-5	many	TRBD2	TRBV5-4	TGTGCCAGCAGCTCACCGACTAGCGGAGAGACCCAGTACTTC	CASSSPTSGETQYF
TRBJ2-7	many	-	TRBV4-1	TGCGCCAGCAGCCAAGAGACGACAGAGACTTCCTACGAGCAGTACTTC	CASSQETTETSYEQYF
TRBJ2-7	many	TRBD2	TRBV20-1	TGCAGTGCTAGGGCTGCGGGAGGCGTAGGGGGCGAGCAGTACTTC	CSARAAGGVGGEQYF
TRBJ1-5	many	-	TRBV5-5	TGTGCCAGCAGCTTGGCAGGGGCCGCACATCAGCCCCAGCATTTT	CASSLAGAAHQPQHF
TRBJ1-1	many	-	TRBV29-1	TGCAGCGTTAACCTGAACACTGAAGCTTTCTTT	CSVNLNTEAFF
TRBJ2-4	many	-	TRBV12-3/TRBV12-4	TGTGCCAGCAGTTTAGAGGGGGGGTCAGGGATTCAGTACTTC	CASSLEGGSGIQYF
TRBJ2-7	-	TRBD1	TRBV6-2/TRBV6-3	TGTGCCAGCAGTTACGGGACAGGGATGCCCCCCTACGAGCAGTACTTC	CASSYGTGMPPYEQYF
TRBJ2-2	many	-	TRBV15	TGTGCCACCAGCAGAGCCTGGAGGGAGGCCGGGGAGCTGTTTTTT	CATSRAWREAGELFF
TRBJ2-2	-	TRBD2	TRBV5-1	TGCGCCAGCAGCTTTGAGCGGGAGTCCGGGGAGCTGTTTTTT	CASSFERESGELFF
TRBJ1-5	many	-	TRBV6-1	TGTGCCAGCAAAGACGATCCTCCCTTAAGGTCCCAGCATTTT	CASKDDPPLRSQHF
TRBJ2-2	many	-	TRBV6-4	TGTGCCAGCAGGCCGGGATTCACCGGGGAGCTGTTTTTT	CASRPGFTGELFF
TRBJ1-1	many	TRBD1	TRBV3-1	TGTGCCAGCAGCCACCTGACAGGGACTGTCCTAGCTTTCTTT	CASSHLTGTVLAFF
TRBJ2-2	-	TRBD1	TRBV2	TGTGCCAGCAGTCAGGGGGCCTCGAACACCGGGGAGCTGTTTTTT	CASSQGASNTGELFF
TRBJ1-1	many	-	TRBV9	TGTGCCAGCAGCGTTAGTGGGGGGCGCGTGGACACTGAAGCTTTCTTT	CASSVSGGRVDTEAFF
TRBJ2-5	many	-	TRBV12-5	TGTGCTAGTGGTTTGGTAGTGGCAGGGCGCCAGGAGACCCAGTACTTC	CASGLVVAGRQETQYF
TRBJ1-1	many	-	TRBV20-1	TGCAGTGCTAGAGCAAGGGATGGGGGATCGAACACTGAAGCTTTCTTT	CSARARDGGSNTEAFF
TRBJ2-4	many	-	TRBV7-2	TGTGCCAGCAGCCTCTCCAGGGACATTCAGTACTTC	CASSLSRDIQYF
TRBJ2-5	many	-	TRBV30	TGTGCCTGGAGTTTTACGACAGGTTACCGGTCAAGAGAGACCCAGTACTTC	CAWSFTTGYRSRETQYF
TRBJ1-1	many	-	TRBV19	TGTGCCAGTAGTATACTGGGGGGTCTTGGCACTGAAGCTTTCTTT	CASSILGGLGTEAFF
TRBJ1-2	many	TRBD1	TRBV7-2	TGTGCCGGCAGCCACCCCGGGACAGAAGCGGGTAACTATGGCTACACCTTC	CAGSHPGTEAGNYGYTF
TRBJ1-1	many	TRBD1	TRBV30	TGTGCCTGGAGGTCAACAGGGGGCCGCACTGAAGCTTTCTTT	CAWRSTGGRTEAFF
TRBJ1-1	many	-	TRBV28	TGTGCCAGCAGGGCTGACAGATACAACACTGAAGCTTTCTTT	CASRADRYNTEAFF
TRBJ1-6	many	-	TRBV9	TGTGCCAGCAGCGTTCTCAGGGACTCACCCCTCCACTTT	CASSVLRDSPLHF
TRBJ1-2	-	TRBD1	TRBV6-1	TGTGCCAGCAGTACCGGGACAGGGCATGGCTACACCTTC	CASSTGTGHGYTF
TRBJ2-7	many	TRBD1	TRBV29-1	TGCAGCGTTGAAGGACAGGGCGGCGACGAGCAGTACTTC	CSVEGQGGDEQYF
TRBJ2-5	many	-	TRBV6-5	TGTGCCAGCAGTTACTCACCGGGCACATCCACTCGGCGGGAGACCCAGTACTTC	CASSYSPGTSTRRETQYF
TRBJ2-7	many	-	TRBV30	TGTGCCTGGACCGGGACTTCCTTCTACGAGCAGTACTTC	CAWTGTSFYEQYF
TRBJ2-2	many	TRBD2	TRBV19	TGCGTCCCGGGACTAGAGCGCACCGGGGAGCTGTTTTTT	CVPGLERTGELFF
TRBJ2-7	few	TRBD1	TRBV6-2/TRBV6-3	TGTGCCAGCAGTTTCGAACCACCGGGACAGGGGGTTAGCGACGAGCAGTACTTC	CASSFEPPGQGVSDEQYF
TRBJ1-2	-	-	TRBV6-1	TGTGCCAGCAGTGACGCGCCGGGAGGAGGTTATGGCTACACCTTC	CASSDAPGGGYGYTF
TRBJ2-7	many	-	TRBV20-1	TGCAGTGCTACCCCGGACAGCTTCTCCTACGAGCAGTACTTC	CSATPDSFSYEQYF
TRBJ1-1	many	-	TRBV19	TGTGCCAGTAGTGGGCAGGGGAAGGACACTGAAGCTTTCTTT	CASSGQGKDTEAFF
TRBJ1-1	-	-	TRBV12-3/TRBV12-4	TGTGCCAGCAGTTCCCCTCAGGGACATGGGGCTGAAGCTTTCTTT	CASSSPQGHGAEAFF